This TCR beta chain was sequenced for a study of T-cell memory formation after mild COVID-19. The CDR3 has 15 residues. CDR1 DFQATT and CDR2 SNEGSKA come from the germline V gene (reference sequence). Trimming cost V 6 bases and J 1 base, with 19 bases left between them. TCRdb called the 5' RACE reads again in MiXCR, with one record for every CDR3 protein. The repertoire holds some 450,000 distinct CDR3 sequences, with 15% to 20% as singletons. The sample was PBMCs or a T cell subset sorted from them (not recorded which). The sequence came from an adult woman who had mild COVID-19 (a few samples of this study predate the infection). Cell type and time point are not known. This chain links TRBV20-1 with TRBJ2-7; D is perhaps TRBD1 (5 bases). As DNA, the CDR3 is TGCAGTGCCTCACCACTACTCGGACAATCCTACGAGCAGTACTTC. Protein product: CSASPLLGQSYEQYF.